The clone carrying this T cell receptor beta chain showed up many times. Its antigen remains unknown. Template switching supplied a universal primer site; unique molecular identifiers were carried on the cDNA. Each CDR3 protein is one row after TCRdb ran MiXCR on the 5' RACE reads. The sample lists 150,000 or so distinct CDR3 sequences, roughly 3.3% occurring once. The data derive from a study of identical twins. This CDR3 spans 14 amino acids. The ends lost 7 bases at V and 4 bases at J; junction bases unmatched: 9. Healthy Caucasians provided all donations. Whole-study findings and limits: One should note that invariant MAIT and iNKT cells could partly confound zero-insertion analyses. Out-of-frame alpha sequences shared by twins were enriched for low generation probability.

The rearrangement links TRBV12-3 or TRBV12-4 to TRBJ2-7; 8 nucleotides match TRBD1. Sequencing was performed on memory T cells sorted from blood. The receptor was isolated from a man aged 18 to 35 in good health. CDR3 sequence (DNA): TGTGCCAGCACCTCTGACAGGGGTCGATACGAGCAGTACTTC. Its protein is CASTSDRGRYEQYF.